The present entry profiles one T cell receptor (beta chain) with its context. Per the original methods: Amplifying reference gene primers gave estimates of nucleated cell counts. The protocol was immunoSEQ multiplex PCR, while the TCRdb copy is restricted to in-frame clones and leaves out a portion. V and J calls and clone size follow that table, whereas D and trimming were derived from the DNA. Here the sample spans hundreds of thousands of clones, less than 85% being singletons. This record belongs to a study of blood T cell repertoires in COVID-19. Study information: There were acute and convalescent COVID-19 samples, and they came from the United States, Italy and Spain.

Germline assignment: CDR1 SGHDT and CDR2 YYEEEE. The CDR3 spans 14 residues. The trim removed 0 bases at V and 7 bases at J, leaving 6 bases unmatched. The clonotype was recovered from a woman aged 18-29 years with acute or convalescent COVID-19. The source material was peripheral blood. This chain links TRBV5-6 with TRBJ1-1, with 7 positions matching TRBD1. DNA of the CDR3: TGTGCCAGCAGCTTGGGTAAGGGACAGTTTGAAGCTTTCTTT. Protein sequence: CASSLGKGQFEAFF.